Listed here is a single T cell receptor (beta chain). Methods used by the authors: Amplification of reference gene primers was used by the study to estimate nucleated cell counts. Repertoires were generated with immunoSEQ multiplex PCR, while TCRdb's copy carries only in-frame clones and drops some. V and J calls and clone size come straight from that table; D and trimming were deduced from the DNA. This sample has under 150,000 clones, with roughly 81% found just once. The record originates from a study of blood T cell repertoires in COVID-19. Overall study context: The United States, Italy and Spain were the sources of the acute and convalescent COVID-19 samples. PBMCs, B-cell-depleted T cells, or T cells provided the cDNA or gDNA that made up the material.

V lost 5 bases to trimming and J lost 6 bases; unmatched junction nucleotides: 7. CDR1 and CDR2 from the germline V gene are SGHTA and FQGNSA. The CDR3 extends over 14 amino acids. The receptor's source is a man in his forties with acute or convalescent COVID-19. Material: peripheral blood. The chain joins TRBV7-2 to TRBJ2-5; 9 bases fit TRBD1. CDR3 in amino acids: CASSPDRGRKTQYF. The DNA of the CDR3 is TGTGCCAGCAGCCCAGACAGGGGGAGGAAGACCCAGTACTTC.